This T cell receptor beta chain was captured by sequencing in a study of glioma-infiltrating T cells. Findings of the study overall: Non-neoplastic patients had below-expected tissue-blood divergence, while all gliomas exceeded expectation.

The iRepertoire nested amplicon-rescue multiplex PCR amplified TCR alpha and beta CDR3s from RNA. Input was roughly 85-450 ng of tissue mRNA or PBMC total RNA. TCRdb itself ran the multiplex PCR reads through MiXCR, one entry per CDR3 protein. The sample holds more than 100,000 distinct CDR3 sequences, less than 30% seen once. The V and J ends lost 5 bases and 11 bases respectively, with 12 bases between them. In germline, CDR1 is MDHEN, CDR2 SYDVKM. The CDR3 is made up of 11 amino acids. The sample holds many counts of this clonotype. The target antigen is unknown. The clonotype was recovered from a human donor with low-grade glioma or glioblastoma, undergoing nonglioma brain surgery, or in good health (not recorded which). The chain links TRBV28 to TRBJ1-1, with D perhaps matching TRBD1 (5 bases). Sequencing was done on a sample of glioma tissue, nonneoplastic brain tissue, or PBMCs (not recorded which). The CDR3, as DNA: TGTGCCAGCAGTCCGGGACCGTCGGCTTTCTTT. Translation gives CASSPGPSAFF.